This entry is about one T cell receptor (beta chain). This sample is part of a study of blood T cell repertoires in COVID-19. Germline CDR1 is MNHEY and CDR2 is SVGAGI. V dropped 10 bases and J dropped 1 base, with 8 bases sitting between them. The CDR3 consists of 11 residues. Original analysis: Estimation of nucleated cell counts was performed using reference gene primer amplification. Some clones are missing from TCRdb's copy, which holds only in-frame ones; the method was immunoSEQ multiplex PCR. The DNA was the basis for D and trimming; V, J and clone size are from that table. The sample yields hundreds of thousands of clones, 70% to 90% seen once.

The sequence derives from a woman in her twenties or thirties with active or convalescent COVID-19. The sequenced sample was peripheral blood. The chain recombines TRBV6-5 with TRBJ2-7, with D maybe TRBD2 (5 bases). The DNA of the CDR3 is TGTGCCACCCGGACTTCCTACGAGCAGTACTTC. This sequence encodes CATRTSYEQYF.